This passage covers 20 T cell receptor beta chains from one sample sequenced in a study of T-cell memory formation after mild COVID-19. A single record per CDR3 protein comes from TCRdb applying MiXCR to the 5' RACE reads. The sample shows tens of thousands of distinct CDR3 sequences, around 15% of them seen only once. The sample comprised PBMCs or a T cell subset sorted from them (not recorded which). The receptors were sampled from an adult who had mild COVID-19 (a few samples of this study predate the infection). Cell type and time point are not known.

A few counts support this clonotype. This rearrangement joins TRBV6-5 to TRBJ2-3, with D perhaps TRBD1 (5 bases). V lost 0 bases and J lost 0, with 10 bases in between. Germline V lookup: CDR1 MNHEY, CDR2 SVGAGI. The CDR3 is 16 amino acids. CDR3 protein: CASSYSNRPSTDTQYF. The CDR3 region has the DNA TGTGCCAGCAGTTACTCGAACAGGCCTAGCACAGATACGCAGTATTTT.

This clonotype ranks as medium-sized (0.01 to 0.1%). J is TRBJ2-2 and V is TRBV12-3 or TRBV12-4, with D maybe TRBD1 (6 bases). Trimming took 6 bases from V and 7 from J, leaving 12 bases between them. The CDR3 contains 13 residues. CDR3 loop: CASRRTEDGELFF. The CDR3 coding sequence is TGTGCCAGCAGAAGGACAGAGGACGGGGAGCTGTTTTTT.

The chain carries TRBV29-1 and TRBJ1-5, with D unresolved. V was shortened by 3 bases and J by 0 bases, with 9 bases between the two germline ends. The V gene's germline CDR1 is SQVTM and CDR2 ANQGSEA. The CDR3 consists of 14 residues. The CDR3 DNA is TGCAGCGTTGATGTCGGCGATAGCAATCAGCCCCAGCATTTT. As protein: CSVDVGDSNQPQHF. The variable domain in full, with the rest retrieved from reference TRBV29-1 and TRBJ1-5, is SAVISQKPSRDICQRGTSLTIQCQVDSQVTMMFWYRQQPGQSLTLIATANQGSEATYESGFVIDKFPISRPNLTFSTLTVSNMSPEDSSIYLCSVDVGDSNQPQHFGDGTRLSIL.

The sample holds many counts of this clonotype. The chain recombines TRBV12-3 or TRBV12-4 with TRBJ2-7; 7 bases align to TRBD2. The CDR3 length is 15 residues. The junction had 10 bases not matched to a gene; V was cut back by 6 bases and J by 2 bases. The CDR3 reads CASRGGGPGTYEQYF. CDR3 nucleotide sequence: TGTGCCAGCAGGGGGGGGGGACCCGGGACCTACGAGCAGTACTTC.

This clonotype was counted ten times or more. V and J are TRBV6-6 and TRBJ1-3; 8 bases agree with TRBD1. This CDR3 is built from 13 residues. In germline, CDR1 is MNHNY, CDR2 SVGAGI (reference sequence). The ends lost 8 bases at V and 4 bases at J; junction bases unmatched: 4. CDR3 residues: CASAGGSGNTIYF. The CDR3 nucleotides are TGTGCCAGCGCAGGGGGCTCCGGAAACACCATATATTTT.

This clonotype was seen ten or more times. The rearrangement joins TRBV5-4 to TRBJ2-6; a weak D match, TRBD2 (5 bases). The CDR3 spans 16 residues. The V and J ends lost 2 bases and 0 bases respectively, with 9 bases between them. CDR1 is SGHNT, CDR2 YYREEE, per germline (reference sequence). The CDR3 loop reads CASSFARVSGANVLTF. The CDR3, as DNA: TGTGCCAGCAGCTTTGCGCGGGTCTCTGGGGCCAACGTCCTGACTTTC.

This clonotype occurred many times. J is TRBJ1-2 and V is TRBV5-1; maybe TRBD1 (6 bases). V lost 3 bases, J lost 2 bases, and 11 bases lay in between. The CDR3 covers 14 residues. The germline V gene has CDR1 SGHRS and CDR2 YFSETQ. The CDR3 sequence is CASSYREANYGYTF. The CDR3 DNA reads TGCGCCAGCAGCTACAGGGAGGCGAACTATGGCTACACCTTC.

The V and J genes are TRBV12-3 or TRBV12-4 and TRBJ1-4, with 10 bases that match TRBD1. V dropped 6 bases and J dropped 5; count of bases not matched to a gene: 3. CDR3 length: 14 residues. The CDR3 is CASRPGQGNEKLFF. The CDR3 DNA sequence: TGTGCCAGCAGACCGGGACAGGGGAATGAAAAACTGTTTTTT.

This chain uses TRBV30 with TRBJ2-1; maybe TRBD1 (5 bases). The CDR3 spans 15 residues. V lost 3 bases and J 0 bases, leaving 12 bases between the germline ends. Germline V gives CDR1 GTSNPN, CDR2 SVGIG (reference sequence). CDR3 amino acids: CAWRMTESSYNEQFF. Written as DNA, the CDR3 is TGTGCCTGGAGAATGACAGAGAGCTCCTACAATGAGCAGTTCTTC.

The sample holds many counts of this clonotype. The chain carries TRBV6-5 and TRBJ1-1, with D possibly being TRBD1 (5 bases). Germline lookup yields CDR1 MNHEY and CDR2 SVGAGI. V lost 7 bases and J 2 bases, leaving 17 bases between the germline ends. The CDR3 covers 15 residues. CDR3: CASTGASKVNTEAFF. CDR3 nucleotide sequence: TGTGCCAGCACCGGGGCGTCAAAAGTCAACACTGAAGCTTTCTTT.

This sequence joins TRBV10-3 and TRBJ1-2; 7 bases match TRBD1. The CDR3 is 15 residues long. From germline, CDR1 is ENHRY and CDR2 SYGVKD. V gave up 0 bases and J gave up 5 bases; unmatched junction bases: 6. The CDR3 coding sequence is TGTGCCATCAGTGAGTCGATGGGACAGCTTTATGGCTACACCTTC. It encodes CAISESMGQLYGYTF.

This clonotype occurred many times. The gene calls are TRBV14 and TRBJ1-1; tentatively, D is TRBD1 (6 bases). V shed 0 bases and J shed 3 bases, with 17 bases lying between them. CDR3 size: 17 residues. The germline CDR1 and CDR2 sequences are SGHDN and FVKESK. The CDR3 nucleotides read TGTGCCAGCAGCCAAGAGCCGTCCAGGGGATTATACACTGAAGCTTTCTTT. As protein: CASSQEPSRGLYTEAFF.

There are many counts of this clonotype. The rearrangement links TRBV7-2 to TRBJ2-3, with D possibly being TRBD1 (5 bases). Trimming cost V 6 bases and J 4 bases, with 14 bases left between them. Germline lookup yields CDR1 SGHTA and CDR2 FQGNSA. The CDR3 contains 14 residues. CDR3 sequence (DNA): TGTGCCAGCAGAGGGGATCGGTTGGCAGATACGCAGTATTTT. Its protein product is CASRGDRLADTQYF.

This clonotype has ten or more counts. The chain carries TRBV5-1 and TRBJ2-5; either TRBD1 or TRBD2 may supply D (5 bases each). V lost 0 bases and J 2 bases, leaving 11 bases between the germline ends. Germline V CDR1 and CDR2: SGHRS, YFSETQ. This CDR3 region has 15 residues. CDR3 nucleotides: TGCGCCAGCAGCTTGGTGGGGGACCCACAAGAGACCCAGTACTTC. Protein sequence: CASSLVGDPQETQYF.

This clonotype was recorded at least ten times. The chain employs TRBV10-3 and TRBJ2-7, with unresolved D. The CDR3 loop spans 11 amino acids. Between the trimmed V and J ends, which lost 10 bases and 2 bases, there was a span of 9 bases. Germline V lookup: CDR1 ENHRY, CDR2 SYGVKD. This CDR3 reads CATVETYEQYF. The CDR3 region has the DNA TGTGCCACTGTTGAGACCTACGAGCAGTACTTC.

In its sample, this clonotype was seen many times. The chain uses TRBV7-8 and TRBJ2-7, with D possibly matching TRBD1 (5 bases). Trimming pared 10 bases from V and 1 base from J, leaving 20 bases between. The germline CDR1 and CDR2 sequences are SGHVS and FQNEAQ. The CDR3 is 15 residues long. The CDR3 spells CANRLLTVRSYEQYF. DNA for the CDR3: TGTGCCAACCGACTCTTGACAGTTCGTTCCTACGAGCAGTACTTC. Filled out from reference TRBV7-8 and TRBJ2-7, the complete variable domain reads GAGVSQSPRYKVAKRGQDVALRCDPISGHVSLFWYQQALGQGPEFLTYFQNEAQLDKSGLPSDRFFAERPEGSVSTLKIQRTQQEDSAVYLCANRLLTVRSYEQYFGPGTRLTVT.

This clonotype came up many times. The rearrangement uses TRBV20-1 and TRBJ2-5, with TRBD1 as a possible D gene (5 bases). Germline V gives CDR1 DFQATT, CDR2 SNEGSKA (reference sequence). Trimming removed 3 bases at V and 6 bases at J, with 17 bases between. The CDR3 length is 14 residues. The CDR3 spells CSARWGPPSQTQYF. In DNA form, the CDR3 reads TGCAGTGCTAGGTGGGGCCCGCCCTCGCAGACCCAGTACTTC.

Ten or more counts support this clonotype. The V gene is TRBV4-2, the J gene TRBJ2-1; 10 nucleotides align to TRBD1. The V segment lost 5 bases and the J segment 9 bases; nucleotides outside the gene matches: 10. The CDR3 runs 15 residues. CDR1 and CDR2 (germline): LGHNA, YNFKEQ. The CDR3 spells CASSVGQGGVGEQFF. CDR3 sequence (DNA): TGTGCCAGCAGCGTCGGACAGGGGGGGGTTGGTGAGCAGTTCTTC.

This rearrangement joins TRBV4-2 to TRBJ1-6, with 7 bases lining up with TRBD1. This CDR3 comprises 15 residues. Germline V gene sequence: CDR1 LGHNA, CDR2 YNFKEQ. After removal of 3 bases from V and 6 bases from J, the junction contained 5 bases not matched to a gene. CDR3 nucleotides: TGTGCCAGCAGCCACACGGGACAGATTAATTCACCCCTCCACTTT. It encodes CASSHTGQINSPLHF.

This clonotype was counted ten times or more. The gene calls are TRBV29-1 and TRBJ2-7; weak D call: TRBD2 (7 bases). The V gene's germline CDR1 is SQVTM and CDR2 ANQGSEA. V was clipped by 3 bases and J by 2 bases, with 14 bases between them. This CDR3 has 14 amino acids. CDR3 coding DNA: TGCAGCGTTGAGCGCGGGGGCCTACCCTACGAGCAGTACTTC. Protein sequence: CSVERGGLPYEQYF.